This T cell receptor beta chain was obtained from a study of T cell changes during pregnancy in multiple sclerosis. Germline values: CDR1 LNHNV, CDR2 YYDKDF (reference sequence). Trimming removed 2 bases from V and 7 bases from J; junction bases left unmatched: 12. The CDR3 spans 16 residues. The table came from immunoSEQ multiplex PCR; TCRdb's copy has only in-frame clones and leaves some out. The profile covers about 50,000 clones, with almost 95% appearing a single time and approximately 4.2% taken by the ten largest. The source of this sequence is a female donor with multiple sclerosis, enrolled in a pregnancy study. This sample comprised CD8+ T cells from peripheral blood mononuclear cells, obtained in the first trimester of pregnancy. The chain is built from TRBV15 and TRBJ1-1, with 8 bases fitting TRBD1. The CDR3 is CATSRRTGNVADEAFF. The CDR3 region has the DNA TGTGCCACCAGCAGACGGACAGGGAACGTTGCGGATGAAGCTTTCTTT.